The text below deals with one T cell receptor beta chain. V lost 3 bases and J 8 bases, leaving 14 bases between the germline ends. The CDR3 totals 14 residues. The germline CDR1 and CDR2 sequences are MGHDK and SYGVNS. Per the authors' pipeline: Reference gene primers were amplified, and this amplification served to estimate nucleated cell counts. Sequenced by immunoSEQ multiplex PCR; TCRdb stores in-frame clones only, minus some. V and J calls and clone size are given by that table; D and trimming were obtained from the DNA. The sample yields about 100,000 clones, 70% to 85% seen once. This sample was taken from a study of blood T cell repertoires in COVID-19. Overall study: T cells, B-cell-depleted T cells, or PBMCs provided the cDNA or gDNA that served as material.

The chain links TRBV25-1 to TRBJ2-4; D is perhaps TRBD1 (5 bases). This receptor was obtained from a woman in her 40s with acute or convalescent COVID-19. The sequenced sample was peripheral blood. The CDR3 sequence is CASSDPRASDIQYF. The CDR3 DNA reads as TGTGCCAGCAGTGACCCCAGGGCTTCGGACATTCAGTACTTC.